The clone carrying this T cell receptor beta chain was recorded only once. CDR3 length: 17 residues. Trimming cost V 0 bases and J 3 bases; bases outside gene matches: 10. Germline loops: CDR1 SGHTA, CDR2 FQGNSA. The data originate from a study of shared T cell receptors in the human thymus. Sequenced by immunoSEQ multiplex PCR; TCRdb stores in-frame clones only, minus some. The table lists 600,000 to 900,000 clones, roughly 85% of them singletons. The data were also submitted as part of a second study, on human thymus T cells. Turning to that study: Across thymic and blood repertoires, the usage of V and J genes appeared to be biased.

This chain connects TRBV7-2 to TRBJ2-7; 8 bases are shared with TRBD1. The receptor was derived from a girl under three years old with a congenital heart defect. The material sequenced was thymocytes. In DNA form, the CDR3 reads TGTGCCAGCAGCTTAGCGGATGACAGGGGCCATTTCTACGAGCAGTACTTC. Its translation is CASSLADDRGHFYEQYF.